The 19 T cell receptor beta chains reported below all come from one sample, sequenced in a study of regulatory T cells in long-lasting Graves disease. CDR3 regions were amplified by Arm-PCR using iRepertoire HTBI primers to build TCR beta libraries. TCRdb passed the multiplex PCR reads through MiXCR, listing each CDR3 protein once. The table shows a few hundred thousand distinct CDR3 sequences, with around a fifth occurring only once. The sample's time point: persistent/refractory GD, antithyroid drugs over 5 years with positive TRAb. PBMCs were the source of the RNA used for TCR sequencing. The sequencing used peripheral blood mononuclear cells (PBMCs), collected when the disease was refractory, from a patient treated with antithyroid drugs. Receptors were obtained from a female donor with Graves disease.

Concerning this clonotype: At one end the junction does not follow the germline gene, possibly because of a read error. The chain employs TRBV7-9 and TRBJ2-7, with D tentatively TRBD2 (6 bases). From germline, CDR1 is SEHNR and CDR2 FQNEAQ (reference sequence). There are 15 residues in the CDR3. The CDR3 region has the DNA TGCGCCAGCAGCCAAGACGGGACTGCCTCCTACGAGCAGTACTTC. Protein: CASSQDGTASYEQYF.

As regards this clonotype: This clone may be a read error of a much larger clone one base away. V and J are TRBV6-1 and TRBJ1-1, with D possibly being TRBD1 (6 bases). The V gene's germline CDR1 is MNHNS and CDR2 SASEGT. V dropped 6 bases and J dropped 7 bases, with 15 bases sitting between them. This CDR3 contains 13 residues. The CDR3 DNA sequence: TGTGCCAGCAGCAGTAACAGGGCCTTTGAAGCTTTCTTT. Translation gives CASSSNRAFEAFF.

This clonotype was seen a few times. The conserved final phenylalanine or tryptophan is absent from the CDR3, which likely points to a read error. The chain recombines TRBV6-2 or TRBV6-3 with TRBJ2-7; 9 nucleotides align to TRBD2. Germline trimming cut 2 bases from V and 2 bases from J; bases unmatched to any gene: 4. The CDR3 covers 15 residues. Per the germline V gene, CDR1 is MNHEY and CDR2 is SVGEGT. This chain's CDR3 is CASSYGLAGTYEQYL. The CDR3, as DNA: TGTGCCAGCAGTTACGGCCTAGCGGGGACCTACGAGCAGTACCTC.

This clonotype came up many times. The chain is built from TRBV2 and TRBJ1-2; TRBD1 matches 9 bases. The J segment lost 7 bases and the V segment lost 6 bases, leaving 6 bases of the junction unmatched. Germline loops: CDR1 SNHLY, CDR2 FYNNEI. The CDR3 is 13 amino acids. DNA of the CDR3: TGTGCCAGCAGGCCCGGACAGGGGCTTGGCTACACCTTC. This codes for CASRPGQGLGYTF.

This rearrangement joins TRBV7-9 to TRBJ2-1; D possibly matches TRBD1 or TRBD2 (5 bases each). The CDR3 contains 16 residues. V lost 5 bases and J lost 4, with 18 bases in between. Germline assignment: CDR1 SEHNR and CDR2 FQNEAQ (reference sequence). As DNA, the CDR3 is TGTGCCAGCAGCCCTCCGACAGAGGGAGTTTACAATGAGCAGTTCTTC. Its translation is CASSPPTEGVYNEQFF. Complete variable domain (other parts from reference TRBV7-9 and TRBJ2-1): DTGVSQNPRHKITKRGQNVTFRCDPISEHNRLYWYRQTLGQGPEFLTYFQNEAQLEKSRLLSDRFSAERPKGSFSTLEIQRTEQGDSAMYLCASSPPTEGVYNEQFFGPGTRLTVL.

This clonotype was seen many times. This chain connects TRBV11-2 to TRBJ2-7, with D tentatively TRBD2 (6 bases). The CDR3 loop spans 14 amino acids. Trimming pared 4 bases from V and 5 bases from J, leaving 15 bases between. Germline CDR1 is SGHAT and CDR2 is FQNNGV. The CDR3 sequence: CASSSDAGTHEQYF. CDR3 nucleotide sequence: TGTGCCAGCAGCTCCGATGCGGGGACGCACGAGCAGTACTTC.

The table lists this clonotype with a few counts. The chain employs TRBV19 and TRBJ1-5, with 9 bases matching TRBD1. The CDR3 contains 14 residues. Germline V gene sequence: CDR1 LNHDA, CDR2 SQIVND (reference sequence). The V and J ends lost 7 bases and 5 bases, in that order; junction bases with no gene match: 6. The chain's CDR3 is CASTRTGADQPQHF. The CDR3 DNA reads TGTGCCAGTACCAGGACAGGGGCCGATCAGCCCCAGCATTTT.

The table lists this clonotype with a few counts. This may be a read error: a much more frequent sequence differs by one nucleotide. The V call is TRBV7-6, the J call TRBJ2-7; TRBD2 matches at 13 bases. This CDR3 spans 15 amino acids. J lost 4 bases, V lost 10 bases, and 10 bases had no gene match. Germline V gene data show CDR1 as SGHVS and CDR2 as FNYEAQ. CDR3: CATSRVTSGRYEQYF. DNA for the CDR3: TGTGCCACCAGTAGAGTGACTAGCGGGAGGTACGAGCAGTACTTC.

This clonotype showed up many times. The chain is built from TRBV12-3 or TRBV12-4 and TRBJ1-5, with 8 bases aligning to TRBD1. V shed 6 bases and J 0 bases; nucleotides not matched to a gene: 16. The length of the CDR3 is 19 residues. This CDR3 reads CASSSNLKQGGYSNQPQHF. The CDR3 coding sequence is TGTGCCAGCAGCTCAAACCTCAAACAGGGGGGTTATAGCAATCAGCCCCAGCATTTT.

There are a few counts of this clonotype. A clone one base away is much larger, so this may be a read error. The rearrangement links TRBV2 to TRBJ1-1; no definite D call. Trimming left V 2 bases short and J 11 bases short, with 15 bases between. CDR1 and CDR2 (germline): SNHLY, FYNNEI. This CDR3 has 13 residues. Written as DNA, the CDR3 is TGTGCCAGCAGTGAACGGGCCTCGGTGGGGGCTTTCTTT. It is translated as CASSERASVGAFF. Drawing the rest from reference TRBV2 and TRBJ1-1, the complete variable domain is EPEVTQTPSHQVTQMGQEVILRCVPISNHLYFYWYRQILGQKVEFLVSFYNNEISEKSEIFDDQFSVERPDGSNFTLKIRSTKLEDSAMYFCASSERASVGAFFGQGTRLTVV.

This clonotype was seen many times. The J gene is TRBJ2-5, the V gene TRBV11-2; 7 nucleotides agree with TRBD1. The CDR3 has 19 residues. The germline V gene encodes CDR1 SGHAT and CDR2 FQNNGV. V shed 1 base and J 2 bases; nucleotides not matched to a gene: 16. CDR3 DNA sequence: TGTGCCAGCAGCTTAGTGAGTCGGGACAGAAACCTACTTCAAGAGACCCAGTACTTC. This encodes CASSLVSRDRNLLQETQYF. The full variable domain, with the rest looked up from reference TRBV11-2 and TRBJ2-5, is EAGVAQSPRYKIIEKRQSVAFWCNPISGHATLYWYQQILGQGPKLLIQFQNNGVVDDSQLPKDRFSAERLKGVDSTLKIQPAKLEDSAVYLCASSLVSRDRNLLQETQYFGPGTRLLVL.

The CDR3 protein is CASSPAGDPSNNVLTF. The DNA of the CDR3 is TGTGCCAGCAGCCCCGCAGGGGACCCATCGAACAACGTCCTGACTTTC. The chain joins TRBV7-6 to TRBJ2-6, with a tentative D call TRBD1 (6 bases). Between the trimmed V and J ends, which lost 5 bases and 9 bases, there was a span of 20 bases. This CDR3 has 16 amino acids. CDR1 and CDR2 (germline): SGHVS, FNYEAQ.

Regarding this clonotype: Because the CDR3 is missing its conserved closing phenylalanine or tryptophan, this is likely a read error. The J gene is TRBJ2-7, the V gene TRBV4-2, with TRBD1 as a possible D gene (5 bases). The CDR3 runs to 9 residues. The germline V gene has CDR1 LGHNA and CDR2 YNFKEQ. CDR3 in amino acids: CDRPYEQYS. The CDR3, as DNA: TGTGACAGGCCCTACGAGCAGTACTCC.

In its sample, this clonotype was seen a few times. This rearrangement joins TRBV6-1 to TRBJ2-7; TRBD1 agrees at 8 bases. Germline V lookup: CDR1 MNHNS, CDR2 SASEGT. The V segment lost 7 bases and the J segment 3 bases; nucleotides outside the gene matches: 14. The length of the CDR3 is 16 residues. CDR3 region: CASTSSPRQGLYEQYF. As DNA, the CDR3 is TGTGCCAGCACCTCCTCCCCTAGACAGGGGCTCTACGAGCAGTACTTC.

This clonotype was detected a few times. At one end, the junction sequence differs from germline, possibly due to a read error. This rearrangement joins TRBV5-1 to TRBJ1-3; 10 bases match TRBD1. Germline V gene sequence: CDR1 SGHRS, CDR2 YFSETQ. The length of the CDR3 is 15 residues. CDR3 nucleotides: TGCGCCAGCAGCCAAGGACAGGGGGAAGGAAACACCACATATTTT. Amino acids: CASSQGQGEGNTTYF.

This clonotype has a count of ten or more. This chain joins TRBV28 and TRBJ1-2; unclear D gene. V was cut by 5 bases and J by 8 bases, with 12 bases left in between. The CDR3 loop spans 12 amino acids. The germline V gene encodes CDR1 MDHEN and CDR2 SYDVKM. The CDR3 is CASSPYMWGYTF. In nucleotides, the CDR3 is TGTGCCAGCAGTCCTTACATGTGGGGCTACACCTTC.

This clonotype occurred many times. In DNA form, the CDR3 reads TGTGCCAGCAGCTCCAGGGTCGGGTGGACTAATGAAAAACTGTTTTTT. Translation gives CASSSRVGWTNEKLFF. This chain uses TRBV11-2 with TRBJ1-4; the D gene is possibly TRBD1 (5 bases). The CDR3 is 16 residues long. Germline CDR1 SGHAT, CDR2 FQNNGV. The V end lost 4 bases, the J end lost 2 bases, and 14 bases lay between the germline ends.

This clonotype was found a few times. The rearrangement joins TRBV28 to TRBJ2-7, with 7 bases lining up with TRBD1. The CDR3 loop spans 14 amino acids. Losses at the gene ends were 5 bases for V and 5 bases for J; bases not matched to a gene: 9. Germline assignment: CDR1 MDHEN and CDR2 SYDVKM. The CDR3 DNA is TGTGCCAGCAGTACCCGGGACAGTTCAAACGAGCAGTACTTC. Translating it yields CASSTRDSSNEQYF.

V usage is TRBV10-3 and J usage is TRBJ2-7; TRBD1 aligns across 7 bases. The CDR3 is made up of 13 amino acids. Losses at the gene ends were 6 bases for V and 1 base for J; bases not matched to a gene: 3. Germline V gene data show CDR1 as ENHRY and CDR2 as SYGVKD. CDR3 loop: CAISRQGSYEQYF. The DNA for the CDR3 is TGTGCCATCAGCCGACAGGGTTCCTACGAGCAGTACTTC.